Listed here are 10 T cell receptor beta chains from one sample, sequenced in a study of cytomegalovirus exposure and HLA in healthy donors. It was with 60 Vbeta and 13 Jbeta primers that the PCR ran. The assay was immunoSEQ multiplex PCR, and TCRdb's table has in-frame clones only and misses some. The profile shows about 78,000 clones, 72% of them singletons. The specimen sequenced was PBMCs. The receptors derive from a woman aged 35 to 49 in good health and CMV-seropositive.

The CDR3 loop is CASKSVFSNQPQHF. The CDR3 DNA sequence: TGTGCCAGCAAGAGCGTATTTAGCAATCAGCCCCAGCATTTT. The chain links TRBV6-1 to TRBJ1-5; the D is unclear. The CDR3 has 14 residues. Germline assignment: CDR1 MNHNS and CDR2 SASEGT. V lost 7 bases and J 0 bases, leaving 10 bases between the germline ends.

The V gene is TRBV4-1, the J gene TRBJ2-1; 11 bases are a match to TRBD2. The V and J ends lost 1 base and 4 bases, in that order; junction bases with no gene match: 9. Germline CDR1 is MGHRA and CDR2 is YSYEKL. The CDR3 is 18 amino acids. The CDR3 coding sequence is TGCGCCAGCAGCCAAGGGGGGACCGGGACTAGCGGTTACAATGAGCAGTTCTTC. This encodes CASSQGGTGTSGYNEQFF.

This clone appeared a few times. This chain uses TRBV6-6 with TRBJ1-1; 10 bases match TRBD1. This CDR3 has 16 residues. Looked up from germline, CDR1 is MNHNY and CDR2 is SVGAGI (reference sequence). After removal of 2 bases from V and 1 base from J, the junction contained 4 bases not matched to a gene. The CDR3 is CASSYGTGETNTEAFF. CDR3 nucleotides: TGTGCCAGCAGTTACGGGACAGGGGAGACGAACACTGAAGCTTTCTTT.

V is TRBV6-5 and J is TRBJ1-4; 7 positions match TRBD1. Losses at the gene ends were 6 bases for V and 6 bases for J; bases not matched to a gene: 7. Germline values: CDR1 MNHEY, CDR2 SVGAGI. The CDR3 extends over 14 amino acids. CDR3 protein: CASSRQGGHEKLFF. The CDR3 coding sequence is TGTGCCAGCAGCCGACAGGGAGGACATGAAAAACTGTTTTTT.

V is TRBV7-9 and J is TRBJ2-2, with D possibly being TRBD1 (6 bases). CDR3 size: 15 residues. Between the trimmed V and J ends, which lost 5 bases and 4 bases, there was a span of 14 bases. CDR1 SEHNR and CDR2 FQNEAQ come from the germline V gene (reference sequence). The CDR3 sequence is CASSKRTGFTGELFF. The CDR3 DNA reads TGTGCCAGCAGCAAACGAACAGGGTTCACCGGGGAGCTGTTTTTT.

The chain uses TRBV29-1 and TRBJ1-1; D may be TRBD1 (6 bases). Germline values: CDR1 SQVTM, CDR2 ANQGSEA. The CDR3 is made up of 13 amino acids. With 4 bases removed from V and 6 bases from J, the gap between germline ends came to 15 bases. CDR3 protein: CSVVVTDRSEAFF. The CDR3 bases are TGCAGCGTTGTTGTAACAGACAGGTCTGAAGCTTTCTTT. Drawing the rest from reference TRBV29-1 and TRBJ1-1, the complete variable domain is SAVISQKPSRDICQRGTSLTIQCQVDSQVTMMFWYRQQPGQSLTLIATANQGSEATYESGFVIDKFPISRPNLTFSTLTVSNMSPEDSSIYLCSVVVTDRSEAFFGQGTRLTVV.

The chain combines TRBV5-1 with TRBJ2-5, with D tentatively TRBD2 (6 bases). V was clipped by 0 bases and J by 11 bases, with 23 bases between them. Germline CDR1 reads SGHRS; CDR2 reads YFSETQ. The CDR3 consists of 16 residues. The DNA of the CDR3 is TGCGCCAGCAGCTTGGGGTTTGGCGGGATGCACTACGTGCAGTACTTC. Amino acid sequence: CASSLGFGGMHYVQYF.

This clone has more than one count but fewer than ten. V and J are TRBV5-4 and TRBJ1-2; D ambiguous. Per the germline V gene, CDR1 is SGHNT and CDR2 is YYREEE (reference sequence). Trimming removed 0 bases from V and 6 bases from J, with 6 bases in between. This CDR3 spans 12 amino acids. CDR3 bases: TGTGCCAGCAGCTTGGATTCGGATGGCTACACCTTC. As protein: CASSLDSDGYTF.

This clone was counted a single time. V gene TRBV10-3 combines with J gene TRBJ2-1, with 8 positions matching TRBD2. Losses at the gene ends were 0 bases for V and 5 bases for J; bases not matched to a gene: 9. The germline V gene has CDR1 ENHRY and CDR2 SYGVKD. This CDR3 is 17 amino acids long. The CDR3 DNA is TGTGCCATCAGTGAGTCCCACGGGACTAGTCGTAACAATGAGCAGTTCTTC. This translates into CAISESHGTSRNNEQFF.

The V and J genes are TRBV5-1 and TRBJ1-1; a possible D gene is TRBD1 (5 bases). Germline-derived CDR1 and CDR2 are SGHRS and YFSETQ. V was cut by 2 bases and J by 1 base, with 6 bases left in between. The CDR3 length is 13 residues. The CDR3 nucleotides read TGCGCCAGCAGCTTTGGACAGAACACTGAAGCTTTCTTT. It translates to CASSFGQNTEAFF.